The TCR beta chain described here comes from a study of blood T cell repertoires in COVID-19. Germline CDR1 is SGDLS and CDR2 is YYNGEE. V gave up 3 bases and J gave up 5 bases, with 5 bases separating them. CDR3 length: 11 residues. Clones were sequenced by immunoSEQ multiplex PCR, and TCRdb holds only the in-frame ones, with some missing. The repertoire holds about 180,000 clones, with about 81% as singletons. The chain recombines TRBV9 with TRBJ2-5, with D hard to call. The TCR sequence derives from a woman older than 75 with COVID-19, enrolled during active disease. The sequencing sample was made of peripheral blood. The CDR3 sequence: CASSARETQYF. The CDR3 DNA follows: TGTGCCAGCAGCGCTAGGGAGACCCAGTACTTC.